Detailed here is one TCR beta chain. Its matching antigen is unknown. MiXCR was run by TCRdb on the RT-PCR reads, yielding one entry per CDR3 protein. This sample has some 640,000 distinct CDR3 sequences; approximately 13% occur once, and the top ten carry around 7%. V was clipped by 7 bases and J by 5 bases, with 14 bases between them. Germline V gene sequence: CDR1 SQVTM, CDR2 ANQGSEA. The CDR3 sequence is 12 residues long. This record comes from a study of response to subunit inactivated influenza vaccine. General study results and limits: Seasonal influenza vaccination, on each occasion, was suggested by the authors to recruit few new T cells.

The TCR was taken from a man between 50 and 59 years old who received an inactivated influenza vaccine. The source was PBMCs from blood, collected 14 days before vaccination. The chain links TRBV29-1 to TRBJ2-5, with D uncertain. The CDR3 region is CSGFGDAETQYF. The CDR3 bases are TGCAGCGGGTTCGGTGACGCTGAGACCCAGTACTTC.